A single sample gave rise to the 30 T cell receptor beta chains below, sequenced in a study of blood T cell repertoires in COVID-19. Method: immunoSEQ multiplex PCR; TCRdb's copy keeps in-frame clones and lacks some. The sample consists of about 190,000 clones, 88% of them appearing once. The source material was peripheral blood. Receptors were obtained from a human donor in a cohort sampled during active COVID-19.

The table lists this clone with a few counts. V is TRBV6-5 and J is TRBJ1-1, with D possibly TRBD1 on 5 matching bases. V lost 8 bases and J lost 6, with 16 bases in between. The CDR3 is 13 residues long. Germline CDR1 MNHEY, CDR2 SVGAGI. This chain's CDR3 is CASFTGLNAEAFF. DNA for the CDR3: TGTGCCAGCTTTACAGGTCTTAACGCTGAAGCTTTCTTT.

This rearrangement joins TRBV9 to TRBJ1-3, with D hard to call. This CDR3 region has 15 residues. Between the trimmed V and J ends, which lost 2 bases and 0 bases, there was a span of 9 bases. Looked up from germline, CDR1 is SGDLS and CDR2 is YYNGEE. The CDR3: CASSVTSSSGNTIYF. Written as DNA, the CDR3 is TGTGCCAGCAGCGTGACAAGTAGCTCTGGAAACACCATATATTTT.

The V and J genes are TRBV27 and TRBJ2-1, with unresolved D. The germline V gene has CDR1 MNHEY and CDR2 SMNVEV (reference sequence). Trimming stripped 2 bases from V and 1 base from J, with 9 bases between. CDR3 size: 15 residues. This CDR3 is CASSLAEGSYNEQFF. Written as DNA, the CDR3 is TGTGCCAGCAGTTTAGCGGAAGGTTCCTACAATGAGCAGTTCTTC.

The V call is TRBV6-2 or TRBV6-3, the J call TRBJ2-7; D ambiguous. The CDR3 is 15 residues long. CDR1 and CDR2 from the germline V gene are MNHEY and SVGEGT. V shed 5 bases and J shed 4 bases, with 18 bases lying between them. The CDR3: CASSLGVASEYEQYF. CDR3 bases: TGTGCCAGCAGTCTTGGAGTAGCAAGTGAATACGAGCAGTACTTC.

The rearrangement joins TRBV5-5 to TRBJ1-5, with D tentatively TRBD1 (6 bases). The V end lost 3 bases, the J end lost 4 bases, and 14 bases lay between the germline ends. The CDR3 totals 15 residues. Germline loops: CDR1 SGHKS, CDR2 YYEKEE (reference sequence). CDR3 DNA sequence: TGTGCCAGCAGCTCCGACGGACAGATGAATCAGCCCCAGCATTTT. It specifies CASSSDGQMNQPQHF.

The chain couples TRBV19 to TRBJ1-5, with 8 positions matching TRBD1. This CDR3 comprises 13 residues. J was trimmed by 10 bases and V by 6 bases; bases with no gene match: 8. Germline-derived CDR1 and CDR2 are LNHDA and SQIVND (reference sequence). The CDR3 sequence: CASRPDRVGPQHF. The CDR3 DNA sequence: TGTGCCAGTAGACCGGACAGGGTGGGTCCCCAGCATTTT.

The J gene is TRBJ2-1, the V gene TRBV27, with TRBD2 matching 14 bases. Germline V gives CDR1 MNHEY, CDR2 SMNVEV (reference sequence). With V trimmed by 2 bases and J by 7 bases, 4 bases remained unmatched. The CDR3 runs to 16 residues. The CDR3 protein is CASSLRLAGGLNEQFF. Written as DNA, the CDR3 is TGTGCCAGCAGTTTACGACTAGCGGGGGGGTTGAATGAGCAGTTCTTC.

The chain carries TRBV3-1 (or the pseudogene TRBV3-2) and TRBJ2-5; D may be TRBD2 (7 bases). The germline V and J ends were trimmed by 6 bases and 5 bases, with 16 bases remaining between them. CDR3 size: 14 residues. Germline lookup yields CDR1 LGHDT and CDR2 YNNKEL (reference sequence). The CDR3 sequence: CASSVRGGLETQYF. In nucleotides, the CDR3 is TGTGCCAGCAGTGTGAGGGGGGGCCTGGAGACCCAGTACTTC.

The chain carries TRBV15 and TRBJ2-7; D is perhaps TRBD2 (6 bases). Germline V gene data show CDR1 as LNHNV and CDR2 as YYDKDF (reference sequence). The CDR3 is 12 residues long. Trimming stripped 9 bases from V and 0 bases from J, with 9 bases between. This chain's CDR3 is CATGGSSYEQYF. The CDR3 DNA follows: TGTGCCACGGGGGGAAGCTCCTACGAGCAGTACTTC.

This chain links TRBV11-2 with TRBJ2-5; 14 bases fit TRBD2. The CDR3 is made up of 18 amino acids. Germline trimming cut 5 bases from V and 8 bases from J; bases unmatched to any gene: 16. CDR1 is SGHAT and CDR2 is FQNNGV in the germline V gene. CDR3 in DNA: TGTGCCAGCAGCCCAATCCGGACTAGCGGGGGGCCCAGAGGAACCCAGTACTTC. Encoded protein: CASSPIRTSGGPRGTQYF.

The V gene is TRBV7-9, the J gene TRBJ1-2; a weak D match, TRBD1 (6 bases). The CDR3 has 14 residues. Germline V gene lookup returns CDR1 SEHNR and CDR2 FQNEAQ (reference sequence). V lost 7 bases to trimming and J lost 6 bases, with 18 bases between them. The CDR3 here is CASTQKGGVDGYTF. The CDR3 DNA follows: TGTGCCAGCACCCAGAAAGGGGGAGTAGATGGCTACACCTTC. The full variable domain, with the rest looked up from reference TRBV7-9 and TRBJ1-2, is DTGVSQNPRHKITKRGQNVTFRCDPISEHNRLYWYRQTLGQGPEFLTYFQNEAQLEKSRLLSDRFSAERPKGSFSTLEIQRTEQGDSAMYLCASTQKGGVDGYTFGSGTRLTVV.

The V gene is TRBV12-3 or TRBV12-4, the J gene TRBJ1-2, with unresolved D. The CDR3 spans 12 residues. Deletions cut 3 bases from V and 8 bases from J, with 10 bases between. CDR3 amino acids: CASSLARRGYTF. The CDR3 nucleotides read TGTGCCAGCAGTTTGGCCCGGAGGGGCTACACCTTC.

This clone was picked up one time. V is TRBV30 and J is TRBJ2-1; 7 positions agree with TRBD2. The length of the CDR3 is 15 residues. V was clipped by 0 bases and J by 7 bases; unmatched bases: 9. Germline V CDR1 and CDR2: GTSNPN, SVGIG (reference sequence). The CDR3 here is CAWSVPLLAANEQFF. CDR3 DNA: TGTGCCTGGAGTGTACCCTTGCTAGCGGCAAATGAGCAGTTCTTC. The variable domain in full, completed from reference TRBV30 and TRBJ2-1, reads SQTIHQWPATLVQPVGSPLSLECTVEGTSNPNLYWYRQAAGRGLQLLFYSVGIGQISSEVPQNLSASRPQDRQFILSSKKLLLSDSGFYLCAWSVPLLAANEQFFGPGTRLTVL.

The chain combines TRBV5-4 with TRBJ2-1; a weak D match, TRBD2 (6 bases). Germline CDR1 is SGHNT and CDR2 is YYREEE (reference sequence). The ends were cut back, 3 bases at V and 0 bases at J, with 13 bases in the middle. The CDR3 totals 16 residues. For the CDR3, the DNA is TGTGCCAGCAGCTCGGCCGGGACTCCCTCCTACAATGAGCAGTTCTTC. Translated, it gives CASSSAGTPSYNEQFF. Full variable domain (remainder filled in from reference TRBV5-4 and TRBJ2-1): ETGVTQSPTHLIKTRGQQVTLRCSSQSGHNTVSWYQQALGQGPQFIFQYYREEENGRGNFPPRFSGLQFPNYSSELNVNALELDDSALYLCASSSAGTPSYNEQFFGPGTRLTVL.

V is TRBV7-9 and J is TRBJ2-1, with TRBD2 identical over 9 bases. Germline V gene lookup returns CDR1 SEHNR and CDR2 FQNEAQ (reference sequence). The trim removed 2 bases at V and 4 bases at J, leaving 6 bases unmatched. The CDR3 contains 16 residues. The CDR3 DNA reads TGTGCCAGCAGCTTAAGGTTAGCGGGAGCGTACAATGAGCAGTTCTTC. Translated: CASSLRLAGAYNEQFF.

The gene calls are TRBV4-3 and TRBJ2-1; D is possibly TRBD1 (6 bases). This CDR3 contains 15 residues. V gave up 0 bases and J gave up 9 bases, with 15 bases separating them. Germline V gene lookup returns CDR1 LGHNA and CDR2 YSLEER. CDR3 in amino acids: CASSQDLSGRGEQFF. CDR3 DNA: TGCGCCAGCAGCCAAGATCTAAGCGGCAGGGGTGAGCAGTTCTTC.

V and J are TRBV28 and TRBJ2-7; 8 bases are a match to TRBD1. The germline V gene encodes CDR1 MDHEN and CDR2 SYDVKM. Unmatched junction bases numbered 7, after V lost 6 bases and J lost 0 bases. This CDR3 region has 15 residues. Here the CDR3 DNA reads TGTGCCAGCAGGTTCGGGGACAGGTACTCCTACGAGCAGTACTTC. Translated: CASRFGDRYSYEQYF. The variable domain in full, completed from reference TRBV28 and TRBJ2-7, reads DVKVTQSSRYLVKRTGEKVFLECVQDMDHENMFWYRQDPGLGLRLIYFSYDVKMKEKGDIPEGYSVSREKKERFSLILESASTNQTSMYLCASRFGDRYSYEQYFGPGTRLTVT.

The rearrangement links TRBV5-1 to TRBJ2-7; D uncertain. This CDR3 spans 13 amino acids. Trimming left V 3 bases short and J 1 base short, with 8 bases between. Germline V gene data show CDR1 as SGHRS and CDR2 as YFSETQ. The CDR3 DNA follows: TGCGCCAGCAGCTCAGACAAATCCTACGAGCAGTACTTC. Amino acid sequence: CASSSDKSYEQYF.

The chain combines TRBV7-2 with TRBJ1-2, with D possibly TRBD1 on 5 matching bases. Looked up from germline, CDR1 is SGHTA and CDR2 is FQGNSA. V lost 3 bases and J lost 7, with 18 bases in between. The CDR3 loop spans 15 amino acids. The CDR3 region is CASSFVTGVQGGYTF. The DNA for the CDR3 is TGTGCCAGCAGCTTCGTCACGGGGGTCCAGGGTGGCTACACCTTC.

The chain links TRBV15 to TRBJ2-3, with 9 bases that match TRBD2. Germline V gives CDR1 LNHNV, CDR2 YYDKDF (reference sequence). This CDR3 comprises 18 residues. Trimming at V came to 4 bases and at J to 4 bases, leaving 15 bases not matched to a gene. The CDR3 here is CATSTPLGIAGDSDTQYF. CDR3 DNA sequence: TGTGCCACCAGCACTCCCCTGGGTATAGCGGGAGATTCAGATACGCAGTATTTT.

The chain couples TRBV3-1 (or the pseudogene TRBV3-2) to TRBJ2-5, with TRBD2 identical over 7 bases. This CDR3 is built from 17 residues. V trimming: 0 bases; J trimming: 7 bases; junction bases outside the gene matches: 14. In germline, CDR1 is LGHDT, CDR2 YNNKEL (reference sequence). The chain's CDR3 is CASSQDSGGGPGGTQYF. For the CDR3, the DNA is TGTGCCAGCAGCCAAGATTCTGGCGGGGGACCCGGAGGGACCCAGTACTTC.

V usage is TRBV2 and J usage is TRBJ2-3, with 10 nucleotides matching TRBD2. Per germline, CDR1 SNHLY and CDR2 FYNNEI. This CDR3 has 16 amino acids. Trimming at V came to 4 bases and at J to 4 bases, leaving 8 bases not matched to a gene. The CDR3 DNA sequence: TGTGCCAGCAGTGCATCCGGGACTAGCGTTTCAGATACGCAGTATTTT. Amino acids: CASSASGTSVSDTQYF.

V gene TRBV12-5 combines with J gene TRBJ1-2, with D possibly being TRBD1 (6 bases). This CDR3 is built from 13 residues. Trimming removed 4 bases from V and 2 bases from J, with 8 bases in between. Germline V gives CDR1 LGHNT, CDR2 FRNRAP. The CDR3 sequence: CASGYDRNYGYTF. Written as DNA, the CDR3 is TGTGCTAGTGGTTACGACAGGAACTATGGCTACACCTTC. Using reference TRBV12-5 and TRBJ1-2 for the parts outside the CDR3, the full variable domain is DARVTQTPRHKVTEMGQEVTMRCQPILGHNTVFWYRQTMMQGLELLAYFRNRAPLDDSGMPKDRFSAEMPDATLATLKIQPSEPRDSAVYFCASGYDRNYGYTFGSGTRLTVV.

The chain has TRBV3-1 (or the pseudogene TRBV3-2) and TRBJ2-7, with TRBD1 identical over 8 bases. V dropped 4 bases and J dropped 3; count of bases not matched to a gene: 8. CDR3 length: 15 residues. Germline V gene lookup returns CDR1 LGHDT and CDR2 YNNKEL (reference sequence). CDR3 in DNA: TGTGCCAGCAGCCCCGGACAGGGACGCTACTACGAGCAGTACTTC. This encodes CASSPGQGRYYEQYF.

About this clone itself: The sample contains more than one DNA sequence encoding this CDR3. The CDR3 DNA reads as TGTGCCAGCTCACCTCTGGCCAGCACAGATACGCAGTATTTT. Translation gives CASSPLASTDTQYF. The rearrangement joins TRBV18 to TRBJ2-3; D remains ambiguous. The ends were cut back, 3 bases at V and 0 bases at J, with 7 bases in the middle. The germline CDR1 and CDR2 sequences are KGHSH and LQKENI. The CDR3 length is 14 residues. The full variable domain, with the rest looked up from reference TRBV18 and TRBJ2-3, is NAGVMQNPRHLVRRRGQEARLRCSPMKGHSHVYWYRQLPEEGLKFMVYLQKENIIDESGMPKERFSAEFPKEGPSILRIQQVVRGDSAAYFCASSPLASTDTQYFGPGTRLTVL.

The table lists this clone with a few counts. The chain recombines TRBV30 with TRBJ2-7; 11 bases are shared with TRBD1. The CDR3 totals 15 residues. The germline V gene has CDR1 GTSNPN and CDR2 SVGIG (reference sequence). The V gene end was trimmed by 2 bases and the J gene end by 2 bases; junction bases not matched to a gene: 5. This CDR3 reads CAWSHRTGGPYEQYF. For the CDR3, the DNA is TGTGCCTGGAGTCACCGGACAGGGGGCCCCTACGAGCAGTACTTC.

The J gene is TRBJ2-7, the V gene TRBV18; possibly TRBD2 for D (5 bases). This CDR3 region has 13 residues. Per germline, CDR1 KGHSH and CDR2 LQKENI. V lost 0 bases and J lost 3, with 6 bases in between. The CDR3 region is CASSPPGGYEQYF. The CDR3 region has the DNA TGTGCCAGCTCACCACCCGGAGGCTACGAGCAGTACTTC.

The genes are TRBV9 and TRBJ1-1; the D is unclear. Deletions cut 4 bases from V and 1 base from J, with 11 bases between. The CDR3 totals 14 residues. Germline V CDR1 and CDR2: SGDLS, YYNGEE. DNA of the CDR3: TGTGCCAGCAGCTTCCAGGTGACGAACACTGAAGCTTTCTTT. Amino acid sequence: CASSFQVTNTEAFF.

This rearrangement joins TRBV18 to TRBJ2-7; 13 bases match TRBD2. Germline-derived CDR1 and CDR2 are KGHSH and LQKENI. Trimming took 8 bases from V and 2 from J; bases not matched to a gene: 6. There are 15 residues in the CDR3. The DNA of the CDR3 is TGTGCCAGCGCCGAGGGACTAGCGGGGCCCTACGAGCAGTACTTC. It is translated as CASAEGLAGPYEQYF. Full variable domain (rest looked up from reference TRBV18 and TRBJ2-7): NAGVMQNPRHLVRRRGQEARLRCSPMKGHSHVYWYRQLPEEGLKFMVYLQKENIIDESGMPKERFSAEFPKEGPSILRIQQVVRGDSAAYFCASAEGLAGPYEQYFGPGTRLTVT.

This clone was observed a few times. The V and J genes are TRBV27 and TRBJ2-7, with 13 bases matching TRBD2. This CDR3 has 15 residues. V was clipped by 5 bases and J by 3 bases; unmatched bases: 4. CDR1 and CDR2 (germline): MNHEY, SMNVEV (reference sequence). CDR3 DNA sequence: TGTGCCAGCAGTGCACTAGCGGGAGGGCTCTACGAGCAGTACTTC. Translated: CASSALAGGLYEQYF.